The 31 T cell receptor beta chains presented below share a single source sample, sequenced in a study of blood T cell repertoires in COVID-19. Measured with immunoSEQ multiplex PCR; TCRdb has only the in-frame clones, and not every one. The repertoire holds about 160,000 clones, with approximately 84% as singletons. The sequenced sample was PBMCs or T cells enriched from blood (not recorded which). The receptors derive from a woman aged 40 to 50 with acute COVID-19.

The J gene is TRBJ1-3, the V gene TRBV2; 7 bases align to TRBD1. V lost 3 bases, J lost 1 base, and 3 bases stayed unmatched. This CDR3 is 15 amino acids long. Germline loops: CDR1 SNHLY, CDR2 FYNNEI. The CDR3 sequence is CASSEGQRSGNTIYF. The CDR3 coding sequence is TGTGCCAGCAGTGAGGGACAGAGGTCTGGAAACACCATATATTTT.

The gene calls are TRBV7-6 and TRBJ2-1; D gene uncertain. Germline V gene data show CDR1 as SGHVS and CDR2 as FNYEAQ. The length of the CDR3 is 14 residues. Between the trimmed V and J ends, which lost 5 bases and 4 bases, there was a span of 12 bases. CDR3 nucleotides: TGTGCCAGCAGCCGACTTCTAGGATACAATGAGCAGTTCTTC. As protein: CASSRLLGYNEQFF.

The rearrangement joins TRBV7-8 to TRBJ2-5, with a tentative D call TRBD2 (5 bases). The V end was cut by 2 bases, the J end by 3 bases, with 7 bases between. The length of the CDR3 is 13 residues. Looked up from germline, CDR1 is SGHVS and CDR2 is FQNEAQ. The DNA for the CDR3 is TGTGCCAGCAGCTTATACGGGGAAGAGACCCAGTACTTC. It codes for CASSLYGEETQYF.

V gene TRBV4-2 combines with J gene TRBJ2-1, with 14 nucleotides matching TRBD2. CDR1 is LGHNA, CDR2 YNFKEQ, per germline. The CDR3 is 17 amino acids. The V segment lost 0 bases and the J segment 6 bases; nucleotides outside the gene matches: 4. The CDR3 is CASSQDRGTSGSNEQFF. The CDR3 coding sequence is TGTGCCAGCAGCCAAGATCGTGGGACTAGCGGGAGCAATGAGCAGTTCTTC.

A single count supports this clone. The J gene is TRBJ1-1, the V gene TRBV19; no definite D call. Germline CDR1 reads LNHDA; CDR2 reads SQIVND (reference sequence). The CDR3 length is 14 residues. V lost 5 bases, J lost 4 bases, and 14 bases lay in between. The CDR3 loop is CASSPGGARTEAFF. CDR3 DNA: TGTGCCAGTAGTCCCGGCGGAGCGCGCACTGAAGCTTTCTTT. Together with reference TRBV19 and TRBJ1-1, the CDR3 gives the full variable domain: DGGITQSPKYLFRKEGQNVTLSCEQNLNHDAMYWYRQDPGQGLRLIYYSQIVNDFQKGDIAEGYSVSREKKESFPLTVTSAQKNPTAFYLCASSPGGARTEAFFGQGTRLTVV.

In this sample, this clone turned up once. This chain joins TRBV28 and TRBJ2-7; possible D gene TRBD2, 6 bases. The CDR3 contains 14 residues. The germline gives CDR1 MDHEN, CDR2 SYDVKM. V lost 6 bases and J 4 bases, leaving 16 bases between the germline ends. Here the CDR3 reads CASRQRATLYEQYF. CDR3 coding DNA: TGTGCCAGCAGGCAGCGGGCCACATTATACGAGCAGTACTTC.

In its sample, this clone was seen a few times. The chain employs TRBV7-8 and TRBJ2-2; 10 bases match TRBD2. CDR3 length: 15 residues. From germline, CDR1 is SGHVS and CDR2 FQNEAQ. The V gene end was trimmed by 6 bases and the J gene end by 7 bases; junction bases not matched to a gene: 8. The CDR3 loop reads CASSLSGRASGELFF. CDR3 DNA: TGTGCCAGCAGTCTGAGCGGGAGGGCCAGCGGGGAGCTGTTTTTT.

This clone is a singleton in its sample. As DNA, the CDR3 is TGTGCCAGCTCTATATGGGGGCTCAATCAGCCCCAGCATTTT. Translating gives CASSIWGLNQPQHF. The genes are TRBV2 and TRBJ1-5, with a possible D match to TRBD1 (6 bases). Looked up from germline, CDR1 is SNHLY and CDR2 is FYNNEI. Trimming left V 8 bases short and J 3 bases short, with 14 bases between. The length of the CDR3 is 14 residues.

This clone has a single count. The chain links TRBV6-5 to TRBJ2-7, with 7 positions matching TRBD1. Germline V gene data show CDR1 as MNHEY and CDR2 as SVGAGI. The CDR3 sequence is 14 residues long. J lost 2 bases, V lost 4 bases, and 5 bases had no gene match. The CDR3: CASSSGQFTYEQYF. CDR3 in DNA: TGTGCCAGCAGTTCGGGACAGTTTACCTACGAGCAGTACTTC.

The J gene is TRBJ2-3, the V gene TRBV11-2; 8 positions agree with TRBD2. This CDR3 has 16 amino acids. V gave up 0 bases and J gave up 2 bases; unmatched junction bases: 4. Germline lookup yields CDR1 SGHAT and CDR2 FQNNGV. CDR3 sequence: CASSLEIAGHTDTQYF. DNA of the CDR3: TGTGCCAGCAGCTTAGAAATAGCGGGACACACAGATACGCAGTATTTT.

The V call is TRBV27, the J call TRBJ2-7, with D possibly matching TRBD1 (6 bases). With 2 bases removed from V and 5 bases from J, the gap between germline ends came to 13 bases. This CDR3 contains 14 residues. CDR1 and CDR2 from the germline V gene are MNHEY and SMNVEV (reference sequence). CDR3 DNA sequence: TGTGCCAGCAGTTTAGTAGGGGGAGTCCACGAGCAGTACTTC. Amino acid sequence: CASSLVGGVHEQYF.

The chain is built from TRBV15 and TRBJ1-2; D might be TRBD1 (6 bases). V shed 6 bases and J shed 6 bases, with 23 bases lying between them. This CDR3 comprises 16 residues. Looked up from germline, CDR1 is LNHNV and CDR2 is YYDKDF (reference sequence). The CDR3 coding sequence is TGTGCCACCAGACAAACCGGGACGGAGGGGGGGAATGGCTACACCTTC. This codes for CATRQTGTEGGNGYTF.

The rearrangement links TRBV15 to TRBJ2-2; TRBD1 matches at 8 bases. The germline CDR1 and CDR2 sequences are LNHNV and YYDKDF (reference sequence). The CDR3 runs 14 residues. V shed 6 bases, J shed 8 bases, and the junction held 8 bases outside the gene matches. As DNA, the CDR3 is TGTGCCACCAGGGACAGGGAGTCATCGGGGGAGCTGTTTTTT. Amino acids: CATRDRESSGELFF. Full variable domain (outside the CDR3, taken from reference TRBV15 and TRBJ2-2): DAMVIQNPRYQVTQFGKPVTLSCSQTLNHNVMYWYQQKSSQAPKLLFHYYDKDFNNEADTPDNFQSRRPNTSFCFLDIRSPGLGDTAMYLCATRDRESSGELFFGEGSRLTVL.

The J gene is TRBJ2-1, the V gene TRBV7-9; no clear D gene. This CDR3 comprises 12 residues. CDR1 and CDR2 from the germline V gene are SEHNR and FQNEAQ (reference sequence). V was shortened by 1 base and J by 8 bases, with 6 bases between the two germline ends. CDR3 sequence reads: CASSLVSDEQFF. The CDR3 DNA sequence: TGTGCCAGCAGCTTAGTCAGTGATGAGCAGTTCTTC.

The rearrangement uses TRBV11-2 and TRBJ1-3; D call uncertain. The CDR3 length is 16 residues. V was cut by 4 bases and J by 0 bases, with 13 bases left in between. In germline, CDR1 is SGHAT, CDR2 FQNNGV. DNA for the CDR3: TGTGCCAGCAGCTCGCTCGGTTCTTTCTCTGGAAACACCATATATTTT. This translates into CASSSLGSFSGNTIYF.

This chain connects TRBV19 to TRBJ2-3, with D possibly being TRBD1 (5 bases). Trimming removed 1 base from V and 1 base from J, with 9 bases in between. Germline V gene data show CDR1 as LNHDA and CDR2 as SQIVND (reference sequence). This CDR3 contains 15 residues. For the CDR3, the DNA is TGTGCCAGTAGTATAGTGGGGCAGGGCACAGATACGCAGTATTTT. Encoded protein: CASSIVGQGTDTQYF. The complete variable domain, with remaining parts taken from reference TRBV19 and TRBJ2-3, reads DGGITQSPKYLFRKEGQNVTLSCEQNLNHDAMYWYRQDPGQGLRLIYYSQIVNDFQKGDIAEGYSVSREKKESFPLTVTSAQKNPTAFYLCASSIVGQGTDTQYFGPGTRLTVL.

V usage is TRBV14 and J usage is TRBJ1-5; D is unresolved. V shed 2 bases and J shed 4 bases, with 6 bases lying between them. The CDR3 runs 13 residues. The germline V gene encodes CDR1 SGHDN and CDR2 FVKESK. The CDR3 loop reads CASSQHGNQPQHF. The DNA for the CDR3 is TGTGCCAGCAGCCAACACGGGAATCAGCCCCAGCATTTT.

The V call is TRBV14, the J call TRBJ2-3; possible D gene TRBD1, 7 bases. This CDR3 is 16 amino acids long. The germline gives CDR1 SGHDN, CDR2 FVKESK. The V end lost 4 bases, the J end lost 4 bases, and 18 bases lay between the germline ends. For the CDR3, the DNA is TGTGCCAGCAGCCCTGGGTGGAGGGGGCCGTCAGATACGCAGTATTTT. This sequence encodes CASSPGWRGPSDTQYF.

V and J are TRBV7-9 and TRBJ2-3, with 15 nucleotides matching TRBD2. Germline values: CDR1 SEHNR, CDR2 FQNEAQ (reference sequence). The CDR3 is made up of 18 amino acids. The V gene end was trimmed by 2 bases and the J gene end by 2 bases; junction bases not matched to a gene: 5. The CDR3 DNA follows: TGTGCCAGCAGCTTATCGTGGACTAGCGGGAGGGTCACAGATACGCAGTATTTT. The encoded protein is CASSLSWTSGRVTDTQYF.

The chain joins TRBV13 to TRBJ1-3; D gene uncertain. V lost 3 bases and J lost 0, with 9 bases in between. The CDR3 is 15 residues long. Germline values: CDR1 PRHDT, CDR2 FYEKMQ (reference sequence). The CDR3 sequence is CASSLRGHSGNTIYF. CDR3 DNA sequence: TGTGCCAGCAGCTTGAGAGGTCACTCTGGAAACACCATATATTTT.

V is TRBV5-1 and J is TRBJ1-6; a possible D gene is TRBD1 (5 bases). There are 14 residues in the CDR3. CDR1 is SGHRS and CDR2 is YFSETQ in the germline V gene. With 6 bases removed from V and 2 bases from J, the gap between germline ends came to 9 bases. In nucleotides, the CDR3 is TGCGCCAGCAAAGGGGAGGCCTATAATTCACCCCTCCACTTT. It translates to CASKGEAYNSPLHF.

This clone was detected a few times. J is TRBJ2-1 and V is TRBV24-1; no definite D call. Germline V gene sequence: CDR1 KGHDR, CDR2 SFDVKD. This CDR3 comprises 14 residues. Deletions cut 2 bases from V and 6 bases from J, with 10 bases between. The CDR3 nucleotides read TGTGCCACCAGTGATTCGGCTAGAGGCAATGAGCAGTTCTTC. Translation gives CATSDSARGNEQFF.

This clone was seen a few times. The sample holds other DNA sequences that translate to the same CDR3. The V call is TRBV2, the J call TRBJ2-5; D remains unclear. This CDR3 is built from 11 residues. Germline loops: CDR1 SNHLY, CDR2 FYNNEI. V lost 6 bases to trimming and J lost 4 bases, with 6 bases between them. The CDR3 DNA is TGTGCCAGCAGCCCTCGAGAGACCCAGTACTTC. Protein: CASSPRETQYF.

The chain employs TRBV18 and TRBJ1-1, with D unclear. The ends were cut back, 0 bases at V and 11 bases at J, with 10 bases in the middle. This CDR3 comprises 12 residues. Germline-derived CDR1 and CDR2 are KGHSH and LQKENI. CDR3 nucleotides: TGTGCCAGCTCACCACCGCACGGGTACGCTTTCTTT. Its translation is CASSPPHGYAFF.

J is TRBJ1-2 and V is TRBV3-1 (or the pseudogene TRBV3-2), with TRBD1 matching over 9 bases. Germline CDR1 and CDR2: LGHDT and YNNKEL (reference sequence). Unmatched junction bases numbered 13, after V lost 0 bases and J lost 2 bases. The CDR3 is made up of 19 amino acids. CDR3 DNA sequence: TGTGCCAGCAGCCAAGATAGGATGATCCCGGGACAGGGAAACTATGGCTACACCTTC. Protein product: CASSQDRMIPGQGNYGYTF.

This clone was counted between two and nine times. The chain couples TRBV7-2 to TRBJ2-3; TRBD2 matches 9 bases. The CDR3 totals 15 residues. Unmatched junction bases numbered 6, after V lost 1 base and J lost 7 bases. Germline CDR1 SGHTA, CDR2 FQGNSA. Written as DNA, the CDR3 is TGTGCCAGCAGCTTAGGGCGGGAGGGCCCCTATACGCAGTATTTT. The encoded protein is CASSLGREGPYTQYF.

The chain recombines TRBV7-6 with TRBJ1-1; weak D call: TRBD1 (6 bases). The CDR3 totals 14 residues. Trimming stripped 7 bases from V and 1 base from J, with 13 bases between. Germline lookup yields CDR1 SGHVS and CDR2 FNYEAQ. The CDR3 region is CASKNRAWNTEAFF. In DNA, the CDR3 is TGTGCCAGCAAAAACAGGGCATGGAACACTGAAGCTTTCTTT.

The rearrangement uses TRBV11-2 and TRBJ1-3; tentatively, D is TRBD1 (6 bases). V gave up 5 bases and J gave up 4 bases, with 15 bases separating them. Germline V gene lookup returns CDR1 SGHAT and CDR2 FQNNGV. This CDR3 comprises 15 residues. The DNA of the CDR3 is TGTGCCAGCAGCCTCTCGACAGGAGCCGGAAACACCATATATTTT. Translation: CASSLSTGAGNTIYF.

This sequence joins TRBV2 and TRBJ1-6, with no clear D. The CDR3 extends over 16 amino acids. Trimming removed 8 bases at V and 2 bases at J, with 16 bases between. Per germline, CDR1 SNHLY and CDR2 FYNNEI. CDR3 nucleotide sequence: TGTGCCAGCGGGCAGACGAAGCTGGCCTATAATTCACCCCTCCACTTT. It specifies CASGQTKLAYNSPLHF.

This sequence joins TRBV20-1 and TRBJ2-7, with TRBD2 matching 7 bases. The CDR3 contains 15 residues. V was clipped by 3 bases and J by 5 bases; unmatched bases: 13. From germline, CDR1 is DFQATT and CDR2 SNEGSKA (reference sequence). The CDR3 region has the DNA TGCAGTGCTAGTTTTGGGGCTAGCGGTCGGAACGAGCAGTACTTC. Translation: CSASFGASGRNEQYF.

The V and J genes are TRBV18 and TRBJ1-1; a weak D match, TRBD1 (5 bases). This CDR3 has 16 residues. V was cut by 3 bases and J by 1 base, with 15 bases left in between. CDR1 KGHSH and CDR2 LQKENI come from the germline V gene. As DNA, the CDR3 is TGTGCCAGCTCACCCGGACATATCCTGGGGAACACTGAAGCTTTCTTT. It translates to CASSPGHILGNTEAFF.